The sample holds a few counts of the clone carrying this T cell receptor beta chain. The antigen is undetermined. This record comes from a study of T cells after yellow fever vaccination. Study summary: Fractions of limited cellularity were prepared by means of SMART-Seq v4 Ultra Low Input.

Germline-derived CDR1 and CDR2 are SGHTA and FQGNSA. The CDR3 is 13 residues long. Trimming cost V 8 bases and J 6 bases, with 14 bases left between them. TCRdb redid the calling of the 5' RACE reads with MiXCR, one entry per CDR3 protein. The repertoire includes fewer than 450,000 distinct CDR3 sequences, roughly 11% of them detected once, and roughly 18% sits in the top ten. Findings and caveats of the study: Although most clonotypes did not, a small share appeared in both CD4 and CD8 compartments.

V gene TRBV7-2 combines with J gene TRBJ2-1; D gene unclear. The starting material was PBMCs, obtained on the day of the first yellow fever vaccination. The TCR comes from a man between 18 and 35 years old who received the YFV17D yellow fever vaccine. The CDR3 nucleotides are TGTGCCAGCTTAAGTATGCGAGGCAATGAGCAGTTCTTC. Amino acid sequence: CASLSMRGNEQFF.